This passage covers 4 T cell receptor beta chains from one sample sequenced in a study of T cells in Graves' hyperthyroidism and ophthalmopathy. RNA transcripts yielded amplified TCR beta CDR3 regions. First-round RT-PCR of the TCR CDR3 relied on the HTBI primer set. MiXCR was run by TCRdb on the multiplex PCR reads, yielding one entry per CDR3 protein. Here the sample spans 300,000 to 450,000 distinct CDR3 sequences, 14% being singletons. Sequences were obtained from blood. These receptors came from a woman in her sixties with Graves' hyperthyroidism.

This clonotype has ten or more counts. The chain couples TRBV29-1 to TRBJ2-1, with 12 bases identical to TRBD2. Germline lookup yields CDR1 SQVTM and CDR2 ANQGSEA. CDR3 length: 14 amino acids. V dropped 3 bases and J dropped 8; count of bases not matched to a gene: 5. This chain's CDR3 is CSVDMRLAGDEQFF. DNA for the CDR3: TGCAGCGTTGATATGAGACTAGCGGGAGATGAGCAGTTCTTC.

This chain connects TRBV10-3 to TRBJ2-7; 8 bases are shared with TRBD1. From germline, CDR1 is ENHRY and CDR2 SYGVKD. The CDR3 runs 14 residues. V shed 0 bases, J shed 4 bases, and the junction held 2 bases outside the gene matches. The CDR3 sequence is CAISESRQGYEQYF. The CDR3 nucleotides read TGTGCCATCAGTGAGTCGAGACAGGGGTACGAGCAGTACTTC.

The V and J genes are TRBV7-9 and TRBJ2-1; 9 bases line up with TRBD2. The V segment lost 11 bases and the J segment 3 bases; nucleotides outside the gene matches: 8. The germline CDR1 and CDR2 sequences are SEHNR and FQNEAQ (reference sequence). The CDR3 extends over 14 amino acids. The CDR3 sequence is CAGVTSGHYNEQFF. CDR3 DNA sequence: TGTGCCGGGGTGACTAGCGGCCACTACAATGAGCAGTTCTTC. The complete variable domain, with remaining parts taken from reference TRBV7-9 and TRBJ2-1, reads DTGVSQNPRHKITKRGQNVTFRCDPISEHNRLYWYRQTLGQGPEFLTYFQNEAQLEKSRLLSDRFSAERPKGSFSTLEIQRTEQGDSAMYLCAGVTSGHYNEQFFGPGTRLTVL.

The chain links TRBV7-9 to TRBJ1-4; D unclear. CDR1 and CDR2 from the germline V gene are SEHNR and FQNEAQ (reference sequence). CDR3 length: 12 amino acids. Deletions cut 5 bases from V and 10 bases from J, with 11 bases between. CDR3 sequence: CASSPIDGKLFF. In DNA, the CDR3 is TGTGCCAGCAGCCCGATCGATGGAAAACTGTTTTTT. Using reference TRBV7-9 and TRBJ1-4 for the parts outside the CDR3, the full variable domain is DTGVSQNPRHKITKRGQNVTFRCDPISEHNRLYWYRQTLGQGPEFLTYFQNEAQLEKSRLLSDRFSAERPKGSFSTLEIQRTEQGDSAMYLCASSPIDGKLFFGSGTQLSVL.